This T cell receptor beta chain is drawn from a study of blood T cell repertoires in COVID-19. Trimming removed 4 bases at V and 2 bases at J, with 8 bases between. Per the germline V gene, CDR1 is LNHDA and CDR2 is SQIVND (reference sequence). This CDR3 is 13 amino acids long. In the study's own analysis: Counts of nucleated cells, estimated from reference gene primer amplification, were obtained. Sequenced by immunoSEQ multiplex PCR; TCRdb stores in-frame clones only, minus some. That table furnishes V, J and clone size, whereas the DNA furnished D and trimming. The sample holds about 58,000 clones, around 91% seen once.

Input material: peripheral blood. This TCR came from a man in his fifties or sixties with active COVID-19. This chain uses TRBV19 with TRBJ1-2; unclear D gene. The CDR3, as DNA: TGTGCCAGTAGTAGGTCGCAGAACTATGGCTACACCTTC. This encodes CASSRSQNYGYTF.